A single sample gave rise to the 4 T cell receptor beta chains below, sequenced in a study of T cell repertoires in cytomegalovirus infection. No antigens are known for them. Each CDR3 protein gets one entry after TCRdb re-called the reads with MiXCR. This table has approximately 910,000 distinct CDR3 sequences, roughly 31% appearing once. The specimen comprised cultured CD8+ T cells from PBMCs, sampled from culture after CMV antigen stimulation. The receptors derive from a human donor in good health (CMV status not recorded). Some clones in this sample may be carry-over from other donors' samples.

Remarks on this clonotype: Since no conserved phenylalanine or tryptophan closes the CDR3, a read error is the likely cause. The chain carries TRBV7-2 and TRBJ2-5, with TRBD1 identical over 8 bases. The CDR3 spans 15 residues. Germline V gene data show CDR1 as SGHTA and CDR2 as FQGNSA. V lost 5 bases to trimming and J lost 5 bases; unmatched junction nucleotides: 10. The CDR3 region has the DNA TGTGCCAGCAGCCGCGAACGACAGGGGCGGGAGACCCAGTACGTC. It yields the protein CASSRERQGRETQYV.

CDR3 amino acids: CASSPHGGGEYNEQFF. Written as DNA, the CDR3 is TGTGCCAGCAGTCCACATGGCGGGGGAGAGTACAATGAGCAGTTCTTC. The rearrangement uses TRBV27 and TRBJ2-1; 7 bases agree with TRBD2. CDR1 and CDR2 from the germline V gene are MNHEY and SMNVEV (reference sequence). With V trimmed by 5 bases and J by 4 bases, 11 bases remained unmatched. The CDR3 runs 16 residues.

The rearrangement joins TRBV18 to TRBJ1-4, with 8 positions matching TRBD1. The ends lost 4 bases at V and 6 bases at J; junction bases unmatched: 10. Germline loops: CDR1 KGHSH, CDR2 LQKENI. There are 16 residues in the CDR3. The CDR3 bases are TGTGCCAGCTCACTGCGATCAGGGGGCGTCCATGAAAAACTGTTTTTT. This translates into CASSLRSGGVHEKLFF.

This clonotype was seen a handful of times. CDR3 sequence reads: CASSLSGVLYNEQFF. The CDR3 DNA is TGTGCCAGCAGCCTTAGCGGGGTGCTCTACAATGAGCAGTTCTTC. The V gene is TRBV7-9, the J gene TRBJ2-1; 8 bases line up with TRBD2. This CDR3 is 15 amino acids long. The germline V gene encodes CDR1 SEHNR and CDR2 FQNEAQ (reference sequence). With 5 bases clipped from V and 3 bases from J, the junction kept 6 bases outside the gene matches.